The 21 T cell receptor beta chains given below trace back to one sample, sequenced in a study of shared clonotypes between healthy human individuals. The data were produced by immunoSEQ multiplex PCR, yet TCRdb's version contains in-frame clones alone and is incomplete. The table has about 1.5 million clones, 95% to 99% seen once. Sequencing was carried out using naive CD4+ T cells sorted from blood. Subset meaning: CD45RA+ positively selected. The receptors were sampled from a man younger than 40 in good health.

V gene TRBV2 combines with J gene TRBJ2-5; the match to TRBD2 covers 8 bases. Trimming took 6 bases from V and 4 from J; bases not matched to a gene: 10. This CDR3 has 15 residues. Germline V lookup: CDR1 SNHLY, CDR2 FYNNEI. CDR3 sequence reads: CASSVGLAGRETQYF. DNA for the CDR3: TGTGCCAGCAGCGTTGGGCTAGCGGGCAGAGAGACCCAGTACTTC.

The J gene is TRBJ2-2, the V gene TRBV5-1, with D hard to call. The germline V gene encodes CDR1 SGHRS and CDR2 YFSETQ. The CDR3 is 15 amino acids. The germline V and J ends were trimmed by 2 bases and 0 bases, with 8 bases remaining between them. CDR3 DNA sequence: TGCGCCAGCAGCTTCCGTAGGCCGAACACCGGGGAGCTGTTTTTT. Protein: CASSFRRPNTGELFF.

To note about this clone: The same CDR3 is also encoded by other DNA sequences in this sample. J is TRBJ2-5 and V is TRBV28; D remains ambiguous. The germline gives CDR1 MDHEN, CDR2 SYDVKM. V was trimmed by 4 bases and J by 5 bases, leaving 5 bases between them. The CDR3 length is 11 residues. The CDR3 DNA reads TGTGCCAGCAGTTCCAGGGAGACCCAGTACTTC. It codes for CASSSRETQYF.

This clone was counted once. The gene calls are TRBV5-1 and TRBJ2-1; TRBD2 agrees at 7 bases. The CDR3 covers 17 residues. V shed 0 bases, J shed 0 bases, and the junction held 6 bases outside the gene matches. Germline CDR1 SGHRS, CDR2 YFSETQ. This CDR3 is CASSLGASGSSYNEQFF. The DNA of the CDR3 is TGCGCCAGCAGCTTGGGGGCTAGCGGTAGCTCCTACAATGAGCAGTTCTTC.

The chain combines TRBV7-8 with TRBJ1-5, with D tentatively TRBD1 (5 bases). Trimming cost V 0 bases and J 5 bases, with 11 bases left between them. Germline loops: CDR1 SGHVS, CDR2 FQNEAQ. The length of the CDR3 is 15 residues. The CDR3 DNA follows: TGTGCCAGCAGCTTAGCGCGGTCAGGGCATCAGCCCCAGCATTTT. It codes for CASSLARSGHQPQHF.

V is TRBV28 and J is TRBJ2-2, with 10 bases that match TRBD2. The germline V gene has CDR1 MDHEN and CDR2 SYDVKM. CDR3 length: 16 amino acids. The V gene end was trimmed by 3 bases and the J gene end by 4 bases; junction bases not matched to a gene: 5. CDR3 amino acids: CASSFLAGAGTGELFF. CDR3 bases: TGTGCCAGCAGTTTTCTAGCGGGAGCGGGCACCGGGGAGCTGTTTTTT.

The CDR3: CASSETPTSTDTQYF. CDR3 DNA: TGTGCCAGCAGCGAAACTCCGACTAGCACAGATACGCAGTATTTT. The chain has TRBV11-3 and TRBJ2-3; no firm D call. V dropped 5 bases and J dropped 0 bases, with 12 bases sitting between them. This CDR3 region has 15 residues. CDR1 is SGHNT and CDR2 is YENEEA in the germline V gene.

Of note for this clone: The same CDR3 arises from other DNA sequences in this sample as well. The genes are TRBV28 and TRBJ1-2, with D unclear. This CDR3 has 13 residues. V was pared by 4 bases and J by 2 bases, with 8 bases between. Germline V gives CDR1 MDHEN, CDR2 SYDVKM. CDR3 coding DNA: TGTGCCAGCAGTTCTACGGGGAACTATGGCTACACCTTC. This encodes CASSSTGNYGYTF.

This rearrangement joins TRBV19 to TRBJ1-2; TRBD1 aligns across 10 bases. V was pared by 6 bases and J by 4 bases, with 8 bases of the junction left unmatched. The CDR3 is 15 residues long. Germline V gene sequence: CDR1 LNHDA, CDR2 SQIVND (reference sequence). CDR3 in DNA: TGTGCCAGTAGGCGGACAGGGGGGGAGATCTATGGCTACACCTTC. It specifies CASRRTGGEIYGYTF.

The genes are TRBV19 and TRBJ1-5; 9 bases line up with TRBD1. V dropped 3 bases and J dropped 8; count of bases not matched to a gene: 20. The germline V gene encodes CDR1 LNHDA and CDR2 SQIVND (reference sequence). This CDR3 region has 19 residues. CDR3 in amino acids: CASSINLRGATGGSKPQHF. The CDR3 bases are TGTGCCAGTAGTATCAATCTCCGTGGGGCGACAGGGGGAAGCAAGCCCCAGCATTTT.

This sequence joins TRBV28 and TRBJ1-5; 7 positions match TRBD1. There are 17 residues in the CDR3. V lost 3 bases and J lost 0; bases outside the gene matches: 8. Germline V lookup: CDR1 MDHEN, CDR2 SYDVKM. In nucleotides, the CDR3 is TGTGCCAGCAGTTTCGTGAGGGGGCAGTATAGCAATCAGCCCCAGCATTTT. It codes for CASSFVRGQYSNQPQHF.

The gene calls are TRBV5-1 and TRBJ2-5; no clear D. Germline lookup yields CDR1 SGHRS and CDR2 YFSETQ. V lost 6 bases to trimming and J lost 2 bases, with 14 bases between them. This CDR3 has 14 residues. As DNA, the CDR3 is TGCGCCAGCAAAAACGGGCTAGTGCAAGAGACCCAGTACTTC. It specifies CASKNGLVQETQYF.

The rearrangement uses TRBV2 and TRBJ1-5; no definite D call. This CDR3 spans 15 amino acids. Germline lookup yields CDR1 SNHLY and CDR2 FYNNEI. V lost 6 bases, J lost 0 bases, and 12 bases lay in between. The CDR3 region is CASSRLAGSNQPQHF. CDR3 nucleotide sequence: TGTGCCAGCAGCCGACTGGCGGGTAGCAATCAGCCCCAGCATTTT.

The chain joins TRBV29-1 to TRBJ1-1; D possibly corresponds to TRBD1 (5 bases). This CDR3 is 13 amino acids long. Trimming left V 1 base short and J 3 bases short, with 9 bases between. The germline gives CDR1 SQVTM, CDR2 ANQGSEA. CDR3 coding DNA: TGCAGCGTTGAAGGCAGGGCGCACACTGAAGCTTTCTTT. It yields the protein CSVEGRAHTEAFF.

This clone showed up just once. The chain joins TRBV5-4 to TRBJ2-7; weak D call: TRBD1 (5 bases). The length of the CDR3 is 14 residues. Germline V gene lookup returns CDR1 SGHNT and CDR2 YYREEE (reference sequence). Trimming took 0 bases from V and 6 from J, leaving 13 bases between them. The CDR3 sequence: CASSLGGGVGEQYF. In DNA form, the CDR3 reads TGTGCCAGCAGCTTGGGGGGCGGAGTTGGCGAGCAGTACTTC.

Concerning this clone: The identical CDR3 is also encoded by other nucleotide sequences in the sample. The chain joins TRBV5-1 to TRBJ2-7; a weak D match, TRBD1 (6 bases). Germline values: CDR1 SGHRS, CDR2 YFSETQ. CDR3 length equals 13 residues. V lost 2 bases and J 3 bases, leaving 9 bases between the germline ends. CDR3 region: CASSFGQSYEQYF. CDR3 in DNA: TGCGCCAGCAGCTTCGGACAGAGCTACGAGCAGTACTTC. The variable domain in full, with the rest retrieved from reference TRBV5-1 and TRBJ2-7, is KAGVTQTPRYLIKTRGQQVTLSCSPISGHRSVSWYQQTPGQGLQFLFEYFSETQRNKGNFPGRFSGRQFSNSRSEMNVSTLELGDSALYLCASSFGQSYEQYFGPGTRLTVT.

The chain recombines TRBV5-1 with TRBJ2-5, with 15 nucleotides matching TRBD2. The CDR3 runs to 16 residues. After removal of 5 bases from V and 4 bases from J, the junction contained 6 bases not matched to a gene. The germline V gene encodes CDR1 SGHRS and CDR2 YFSETQ. CDR3 in DNA: TGCGCCAGCAGATCGGGACTAGCGGGAGGCGGAGAGACCCAGTACTTC. As protein: CASRSGLAGGGETQYF.

The V and J genes are TRBV6-5 and TRBJ1-4; tentative D call: TRBD1 (5 bases). The CDR3 contains 14 residues. Deletions cut 6 bases from V and 5 bases from J, with 13 bases between. Germline lookup yields CDR1 MNHEY and CDR2 SVGAGI. The chain's CDR3 is CASSRTGLNEKLFF. CDR3 nucleotides: TGTGCCAGCAGCCGTACAGGATTAAATGAAAAACTGTTTTTT.

V is TRBV4-2 and J is TRBJ2-3, with TRBD2 identical over 8 bases. V dropped 4 bases and J dropped 7; count of bases not matched to a gene: 13. From germline, CDR1 is LGHNA and CDR2 YNFKEQ. This CDR3 comprises 16 residues. DNA for the CDR3: TGTGCCAGCAGCCCGAAGACTAGCGAGCGTGGGAATACGCAGTATTTT. This sequence encodes CASSPKTSERGNTQYF.

V and J are TRBV29-1 and TRBJ2-6; 8 bases map to TRBD1. The J segment lost 3 bases and the V segment lost 6 bases, leaving 10 bases of the junction unmatched. Per germline, CDR1 SQVTM and CDR2 ANQGSEA. The CDR3 is 16 residues long. CDR3 bases: TGCAGCGTGAGAGGACAGGGTCTCGGTGGGGCCAACGTCCTGACTTTC. Translation: CSVRGQGLGGANVLTF.

The genes are TRBV14 and TRBJ2-1; the D gene is possibly TRBD1 (6 bases). The CDR3 totals 17 residues. Looked up from germline, CDR1 is SGHDN and CDR2 is FVKESK. V was trimmed by 3 bases and J by 7 bases, leaving 22 bases between them. Here the CDR3 reads CASSHLVAGAHRNEQFF. CDR3 DNA sequence: TGTGCCAGCAGCCACCTGGTGGCAGGGGCGCATCGAAATGAGCAGTTCTTC.